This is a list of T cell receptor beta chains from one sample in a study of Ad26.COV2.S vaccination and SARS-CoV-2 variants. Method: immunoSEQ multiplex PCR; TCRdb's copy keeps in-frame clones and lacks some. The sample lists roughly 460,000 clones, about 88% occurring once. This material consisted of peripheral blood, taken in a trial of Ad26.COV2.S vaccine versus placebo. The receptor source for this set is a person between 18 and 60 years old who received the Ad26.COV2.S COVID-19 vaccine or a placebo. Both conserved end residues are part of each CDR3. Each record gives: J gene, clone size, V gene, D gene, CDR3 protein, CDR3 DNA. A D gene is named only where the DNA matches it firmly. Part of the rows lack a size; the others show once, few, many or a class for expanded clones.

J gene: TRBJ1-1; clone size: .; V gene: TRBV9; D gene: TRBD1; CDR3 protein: CASSAEDRDTEAFF; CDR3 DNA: TGTGCCAGCAGCGCGGAAGACAGGGACACTGAAGCTTTCTTT
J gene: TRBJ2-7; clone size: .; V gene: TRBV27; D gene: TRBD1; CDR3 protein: CASSNAGTGGYYEQYF; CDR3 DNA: TGTGCCAGCAGTAACGCCGGGACAGGGGGCTACTACGAGCAGTACTTC
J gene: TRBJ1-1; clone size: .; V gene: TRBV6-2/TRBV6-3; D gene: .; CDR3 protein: CASSYGRQIEAFF; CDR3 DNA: TGTGCCAGCAGTTACGGTCGGCAGATTGAAGCTTTCTTT
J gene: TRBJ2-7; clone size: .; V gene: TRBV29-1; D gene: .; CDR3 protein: CSVVPGGRTTYEQYF; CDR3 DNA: TGCAGCGTTGTCCCCGGAGGGAGGACAACCTACGAGCAGTACTTC
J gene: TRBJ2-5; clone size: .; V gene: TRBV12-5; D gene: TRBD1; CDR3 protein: CASGFGTAPKETQYF; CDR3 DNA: TGTGCTAGTGGTTTCGGGACAGCTCCTAAAGAGACCCAGTACTTC
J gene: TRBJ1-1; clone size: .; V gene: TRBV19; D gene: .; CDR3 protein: CASSTGRAEAFF; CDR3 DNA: TGTGCCAGTAGTACCGGACGGGCTGAAGCTTTCTTT
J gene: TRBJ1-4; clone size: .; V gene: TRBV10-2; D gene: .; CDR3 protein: CASSSQVEEKLFF; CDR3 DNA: TGCGCCAGCAGTTCACAGGTGGAAGAAAAACTGTTTTTT
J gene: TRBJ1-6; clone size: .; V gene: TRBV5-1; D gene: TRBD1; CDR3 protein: CASSLGAQGADYNSPLHF; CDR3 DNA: TGCGCCAGCAGCTTGGGGGCCCAGGGGGCCGACTATAATTCACCCCTCCACTTT
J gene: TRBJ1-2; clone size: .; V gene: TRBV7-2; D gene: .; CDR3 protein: CASSLEGGRGYTF; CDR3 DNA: TGTGCCAGCAGCTTAGAGGGGGGACGCGGCTACACCTTC
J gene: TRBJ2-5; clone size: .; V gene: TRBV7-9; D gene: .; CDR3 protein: CASSLQGQYQETQYF; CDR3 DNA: TGTGCCAGCAGCTTACAGGGGCAGTACCAAGAGACCCAGTACTTC
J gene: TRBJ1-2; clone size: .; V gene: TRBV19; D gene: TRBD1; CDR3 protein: CASRTGLGYTF; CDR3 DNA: TGTGCCAGCAGGACAGGGCTCGGCTACACCTTC
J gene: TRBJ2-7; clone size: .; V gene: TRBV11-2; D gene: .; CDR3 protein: CASSLRTAYEQYF; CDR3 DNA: TGTGCCAGCAGCTTGCGGACAGCCTACGAGCAGTACTTC
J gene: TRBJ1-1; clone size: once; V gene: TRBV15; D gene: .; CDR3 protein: CATSRVPRRKNTEAFF; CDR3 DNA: TGTGCCACCAGCAGAGTCCCCAGGAGAAAAAACACTGAAGCTTTCTTT
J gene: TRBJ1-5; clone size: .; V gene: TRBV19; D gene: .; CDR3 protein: CASPTGISNQPQHF; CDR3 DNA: TGTGCCAGCCCCACAGGAATTAGCAATCAGCCCCAGCATTTT
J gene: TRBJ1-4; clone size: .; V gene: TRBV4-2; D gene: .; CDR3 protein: CASSQDQDSQNEKLFF; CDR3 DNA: TGTGCCAGCAGCCAAGATCAGGACAGCCAAAATGAAAAACTGTTTTTT
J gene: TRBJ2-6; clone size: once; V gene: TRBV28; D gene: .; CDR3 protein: CASKGGGITTSGANVLTF; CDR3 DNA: TGTGCCAGCAAGGGGGGCGGGATAACGACCTCTGGGGCCAACGTCCTGACTTTC
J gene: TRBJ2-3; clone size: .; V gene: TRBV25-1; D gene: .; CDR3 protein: CASSEYSSWDTQYF; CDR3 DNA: TGTGCCAGCAGTGAATATTCTAGTTGGGATACGCAGTATTTT
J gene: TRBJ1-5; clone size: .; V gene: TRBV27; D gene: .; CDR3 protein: CASSFSDPRAGNQPQHF; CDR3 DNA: TGTGCCAGCAGTTTCTCGGATCCCCGGGCAGGCAATCAGCCCCAGCATTTT
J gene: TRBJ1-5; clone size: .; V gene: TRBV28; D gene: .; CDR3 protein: CASSFYGTNQPQHF; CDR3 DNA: TGTGCCAGCAGTTTTTATGGTACCAATCAGCCCCAGCATTTT
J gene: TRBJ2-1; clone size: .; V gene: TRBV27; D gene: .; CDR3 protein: CASRGTITYNEQFF; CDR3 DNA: TGTGCCAGCCGCGGGACCATCACCTACAATGAGCAGTTCTTC
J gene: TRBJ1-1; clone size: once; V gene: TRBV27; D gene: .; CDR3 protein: CASSNTQGRLYMNTEAFF; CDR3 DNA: TGTGCCAGCAGTAACACACAGGGAAGACTTTACATGAACACTGAAGCTTTCTTT
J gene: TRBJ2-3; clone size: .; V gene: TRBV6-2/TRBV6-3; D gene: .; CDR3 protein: CASSYSLAEFTDTQYF; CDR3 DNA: TGTGCCAGCAGTTACTCCTTAGCGGAATTTACAGATACGCAGTATTTT
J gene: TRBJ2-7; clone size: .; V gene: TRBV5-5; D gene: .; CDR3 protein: CASSALRGRENPYEQYF; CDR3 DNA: TGTGCCAGCAGCGCTTTAAGAGGGCGGGAAAATCCCTACGAGCAGTACTTC
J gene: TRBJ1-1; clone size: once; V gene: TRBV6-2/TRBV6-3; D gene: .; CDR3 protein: CASSGGLGENTEAFF; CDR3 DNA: TGTGCCAGCAGTGGGGGACTGGGGGAAAACACTGAAGCTTTCTTT
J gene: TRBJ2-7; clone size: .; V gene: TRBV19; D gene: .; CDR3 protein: CASSRDREYEQYF; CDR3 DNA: TGTGCCAGTAGTAGAGACAGAGAGTACGAGCAGTACTTC
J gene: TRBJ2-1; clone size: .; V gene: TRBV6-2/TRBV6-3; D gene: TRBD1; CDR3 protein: CASSSPWDSLRNEQFF; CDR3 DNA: TGTGCCAGCAGTTCCCCCTGGGACAGCCTACGCAATGAGCAGTTCTTC
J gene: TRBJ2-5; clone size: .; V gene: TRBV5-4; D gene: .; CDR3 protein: CASSLFGLAEETQYF; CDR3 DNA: TGTGCCAGCAGCTTGTTTGGCTTGGCGGAAGAGACCCAGTACTTC
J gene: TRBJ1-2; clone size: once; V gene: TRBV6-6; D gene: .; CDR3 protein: CASSYFRQSDYGYTF; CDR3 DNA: TGTGCCAGCAGTTACTTCCGACAATCGGACTATGGCTACACCTTC
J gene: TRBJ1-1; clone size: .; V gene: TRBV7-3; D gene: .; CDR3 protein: CASSPQGNTEAFF; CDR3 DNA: TGTGCCAGCAGCCCACAAGGGAACACTGAAGCTTTCTTT
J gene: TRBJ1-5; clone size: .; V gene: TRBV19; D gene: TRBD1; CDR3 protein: CASSGRDRGPNQPQHF; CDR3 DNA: TGTGCCAGTAGTGGACGGGACAGGGGGCCCAATCAGCCCCAGCATTTT
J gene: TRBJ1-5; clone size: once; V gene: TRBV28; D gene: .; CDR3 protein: CASSILGGNQPQHF; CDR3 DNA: TGTGCCAGCAGTATCCTTGGGGGTAATCAGCCCCAGCATTTT
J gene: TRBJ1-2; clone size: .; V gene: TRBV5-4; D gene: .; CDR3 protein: CASSLIWGAQGYTF; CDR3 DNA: TGTGCCAGCAGCTTGATTTGGGGGGCGCAGGGCTACACCTTC
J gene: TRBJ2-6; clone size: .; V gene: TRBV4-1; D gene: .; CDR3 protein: CASSQGTGTNVLTF; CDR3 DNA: TGCGCCAGCAGCCAAGGGACGGGGACCAACGTCCTGACTTTC
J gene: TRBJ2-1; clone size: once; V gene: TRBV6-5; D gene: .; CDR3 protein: CASSYWSPHPYNEQFF; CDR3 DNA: TGTGCCAGCAGTTACTGGTCCCCCCACCCGTACAATGAGCAGTTCTTC
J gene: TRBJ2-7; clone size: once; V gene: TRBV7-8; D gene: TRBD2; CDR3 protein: CASSFGTSGGGGYEQYF; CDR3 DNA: TGTGCCAGCAGCTTTGGGACTAGCGGGGGAGGGGGCTACGAGCAGTACTTC
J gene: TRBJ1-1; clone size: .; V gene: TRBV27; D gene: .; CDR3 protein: CASSFGDRNTEAFF; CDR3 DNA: TGTGCCAGCAGTTTTGGAGACAGAAACACTGAAGCTTTCTTT
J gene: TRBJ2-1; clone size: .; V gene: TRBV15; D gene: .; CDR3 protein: CATSRVRGAGNEQFF; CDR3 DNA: TGTGCCACCAGCAGAGTACGGGGGGCCGGCAATGAGCAGTTCTTC
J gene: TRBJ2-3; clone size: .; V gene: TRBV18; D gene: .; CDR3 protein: CASSRRRSSTDTQYF; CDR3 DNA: TGTGCCAGCTCACGGCGGCGGTCTAGCACAGATACGCAGTATTTT
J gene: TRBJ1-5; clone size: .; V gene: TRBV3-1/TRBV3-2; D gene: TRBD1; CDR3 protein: CASSQVLGDRGRGNQPQHF; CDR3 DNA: TGTGCCAGCAGCCAAGTTTTAGGGGACAGGGGGCGCGGCAATCAGCCCCAGCATTTT
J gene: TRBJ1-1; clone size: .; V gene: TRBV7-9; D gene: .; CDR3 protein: CASSPRPGPSDTEAFF; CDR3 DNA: TGTGCCAGCAGCCCTAGGCCGGGACCGTCGGACACTGAAGCTTTCTTT
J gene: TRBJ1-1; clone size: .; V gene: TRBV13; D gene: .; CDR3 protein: CASSLDLNTEAFF; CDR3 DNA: TGTGCCAGCAGCTTAGACCTTAACACTGAAGCTTTCTTT
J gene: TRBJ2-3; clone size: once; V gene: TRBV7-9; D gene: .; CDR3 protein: CASSSSSGTDTQYF; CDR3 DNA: TGTGCCAGCAGCTCATCTAGCGGCACAGATACGCAGTATTTT
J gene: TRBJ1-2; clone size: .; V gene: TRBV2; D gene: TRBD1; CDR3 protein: CASSETGHGYTF; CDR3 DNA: TGTGCCAGCAGTGAGACAGGGCATGGCTACACCTTC
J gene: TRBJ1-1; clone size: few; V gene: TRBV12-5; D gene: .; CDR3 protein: CASGLYGNTEAFF; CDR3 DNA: TGTGCTAGTGGTTTGTACGGGAACACTGAAGCTTTCTTT
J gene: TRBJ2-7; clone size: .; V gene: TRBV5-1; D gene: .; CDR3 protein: CASSLGGSSYEQYF; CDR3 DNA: TGCGCCAGCAGCTTGGGTGGAAGCTCCTACGAGCAGTACTTC
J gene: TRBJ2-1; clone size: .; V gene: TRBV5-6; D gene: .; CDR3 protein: CASSLPFPPGVYNEQFF; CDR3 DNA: TGTGCCAGCAGCTTGCCGTTCCCACCTGGAGTGTACAATGAGCAGTTCTTC
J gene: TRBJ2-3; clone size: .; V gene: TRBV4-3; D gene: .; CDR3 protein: CASSRGADIRNPSTDTQYF; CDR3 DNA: TGCGCCAGCAGCCGGGGGGCGGACATCAGGAACCCTAGCACAGATACGCAGTATTTT
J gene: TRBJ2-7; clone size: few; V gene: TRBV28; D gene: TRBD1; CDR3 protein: CASTPGTGVDLEQYF; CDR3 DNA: TGTGCCAGCACCCCGGGGACAGGGGTCGACCTCGAGCAGTACTTC
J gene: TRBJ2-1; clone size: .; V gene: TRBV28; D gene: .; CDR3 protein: CASRISGSSYNEQFF; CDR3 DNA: TGTGCCAGCAGGATTAGCGGCAGCTCCTACAATGAGCAGTTCTTC
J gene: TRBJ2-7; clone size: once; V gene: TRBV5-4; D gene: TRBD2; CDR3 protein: CASSRWGTTTYEQYF; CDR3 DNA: TGTGCCAGCAGCCGATGGGGGACTACAACCTACGAGCAGTACTTC
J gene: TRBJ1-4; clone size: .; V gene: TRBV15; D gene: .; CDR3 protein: CATSRGTPQGNEKLFF; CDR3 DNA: TGTGCCACCAGCAGGGGGACACCCCAGGGCAATGAAAAACTGTTTTTT
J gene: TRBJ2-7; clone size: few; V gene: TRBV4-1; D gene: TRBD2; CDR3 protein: CASSQSQAGSSYEQYF; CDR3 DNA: TGCGCCAGCAGCCAATCTCAAGCGGGGTCCTCCTACGAGCAGTACTTC
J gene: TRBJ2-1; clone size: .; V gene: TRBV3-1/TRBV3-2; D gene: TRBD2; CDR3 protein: CASSQSAGTSYNEQFF; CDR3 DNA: TGTGCCAGCAGCCAATCCGCCGGGACTAGTTACAATGAGCAGTTCTTC
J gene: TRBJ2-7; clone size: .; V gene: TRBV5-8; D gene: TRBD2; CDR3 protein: CASSLELAGRYEQYF; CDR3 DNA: TGTGCCAGCAGCTTGGAACTAGCGGGACGCTACGAGCAGTACTTC
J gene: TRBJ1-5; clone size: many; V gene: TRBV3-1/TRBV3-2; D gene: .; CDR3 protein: CASSQDGAQPQHF; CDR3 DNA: TGTGCCAGCAGCCAAGATGGGGCTCAGCCCCAGCATTTT
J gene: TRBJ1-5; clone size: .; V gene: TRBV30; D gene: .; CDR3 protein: CAWNRNSNQPQHF; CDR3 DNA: TGTGCCTGGAACAGAAATAGCAATCAGCCCCAGCATTTT
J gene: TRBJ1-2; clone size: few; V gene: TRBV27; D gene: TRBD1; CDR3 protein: CASSLMAGGSYTF; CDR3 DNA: TGTGCCAGCAGTTTAATGGCAGGGGGGAGCTACACCTTC